The subject of this entry is one T cell receptor (beta chain). Its antigen is undetermined. This entry is derived from a study of cytomegalovirus exposure and HLA in healthy donors. Findings and caveats of the study: Confirmation was obtained in vitro that three CMV-associated chains are specific for CMV antigens. The dataset shows that most TCR sequences were rare, while some public TCRs occurred in many donors.

The PCR had 60 Vbeta and 13 Jbeta primers. The protocol was immunoSEQ multiplex PCR, while the TCRdb copy is restricted to in-frame clones and leaves out a portion. This sample contains 150,000 to 200,000 clones. Germline-derived CDR1 and CDR2 are MNHNS and SASEGT. The CDR3 loop spans 16 amino acids. The chain combines TRBV6-1 with TRBJ2-5, with TRBD2 identical over 8 bases. The J call may be incorrect, as the DNA end agrees better with TRBJ2-7. The specimen sequenced was PBMCs. The TCR comes from a man aged 30-40 years in good health and CMV-seronegative. CDR3 loop: CASSEGRREATYEQYF. CDR3 in DNA: TGTGCCAGCAGTGAAGGGAGGCGGGAGGCGACCTACGAGCAGTACTTC.